The rows below give T cell receptor beta chains drawn from one sample of a study of blood T cell repertoires in COVID-19. TCRdb keeps only in-frame clones here, not all; method: immunoSEQ multiplex PCR. The sample consists of 150,000 to 180,000 clones, around 84% of them appearing once. Sequences were obtained from peripheral blood. These receptors all come from a man older than 75 with acute or convalescent COVID-19. Each CDR3 is given with its conserved first and last residue. D genes are given only for firm matches. Clone size, where shown, is once, few, many, or a class for clones that have expanded.

j_gene | v_gene | d_gene | abundance | CDR3nt | CDR3aa
TRBJ1-2 | TRBV11-1 | TRBD1 | NA | TGTGCCAGCAGCTCCGGGACAGGGAGTAGCGGTGGCTACACCTTC | CASSSGTGSSGGYTF
TRBJ1-6 | TRBV3-1/TRBV3-2 | NA | NA | TGTGCCAGCAGCCAAGACGATCGGCGGAATTCACCCCTCCACTTT | CASSQDDRRNSPLHF
TRBJ1-1 | TRBV29-1 | NA | NA | TGCAGCGTTGAGAACGGTTACACTGAAGCTTTCTTT | CSVENGYTEAFF
TRBJ2-2 | TRBV19 | NA | NA | TGTGCCAGTAGTGTCCGACAGGCTCAGGGGACCGGGGAGCTGTTTTTT | CASSVRQAQGTGELFF
TRBJ2-3 | TRBV6-5 | TRBD2 | NA | TGTGCCAGCAGTCTTCGGGGGGGGCCGACAGATACGCAGTATTTT | CASSLRGGPTDTQYF
TRBJ2-7 | TRBV9 | NA | NA | TGTGCCAGCAGCGCGACTAGTGCAGCTTACGAGCAGTACTTC | CASSATSAAYEQYF
TRBJ2-5 | TRBV2 | TRBD1 | once | TGTGCCAGCACCGTTGAACAGGGGGCCGGGGAGACCCAGTACTTC | CASTVEQGAGETQYF
TRBJ2-1 | TRBV11-3 | NA | few | TGTGCCAGCAGCAACCCGGGGGGCAGTAATGAGCAGTTCTTC | CASSNPGGSNEQFF
TRBJ1-5 | TRBV6-5 | TRBD1 | NA | TGTGCCAGCAGTACCCTGGGACAGGGCACTCAGCCCCAGCATTTT | CASSTLGQGTQPQHF
TRBJ1-2 | TRBV6-5 | NA | many | TGTGCCAGCAGTTACCGGCAGGGCTGGGTGGAAGGCTACACCTTC | CASSYRQGWVEGYTF
TRBJ2-1 | TRBV6-4 | TRBD1 | NA | TGTGCCAGCTCGGAGACAGGGGCCTACAATGAGCAGTTCTTC | CASSETGAYNEQFF
TRBJ2-7 | TRBV19 | TRBD2 | NA | TGTGCCAGTAACCCATCTTTGACTAGCCACGAGCAGTACTTC | CASNPSLTSHEQYF
TRBJ1-4 | TRBV30 | TRBD1 | NA | TGTGCCTGGACTCGAAGGGGACAGGGGGCGGGTGAAAAACTGTTTTTT | CAWTRRGQGAGEKLFF
TRBJ2-5 | TRBV30 | TRBD2 | NA | TGTGCCTGGAGCCAGAGAGCGGGGGGGTTCGGAGAGACCCAGTACTTC | CAWSQRAGGFGETQYF
TRBJ2-1 | TRBV10-3 | TRBD2 | NA | TGTGCCATCAGCCGGGGGGGGGAGGATGAGCAGTTCTTC | CAISRGGEDEQFF
TRBJ2-3 | TRBV13 | NA | NA | TGTGCCAGCAGCTCCTCGACTAGTGCGGATACGCAGTATTTT | CASSSSTSADTQYF
TRBJ2-5 | TRBV12-5 | TRBD2 | few | TGTGCTAGTGGTTTGGACCGCGGGGGGGCATATGGGACCCAGTACTTC | CASGLDRGGAYGTQYF
TRBJ2-7 | TRBV7-9 | NA | many | TGTGCCAGCAGCCCGGCAAGACAGGTCCCCTACGAGCAGTACTTC | CASSPARQVPYEQYF
TRBJ2-1 | TRBV5-4 | NA | NA | TGTGCCAGCAGCTACACAGGACGCCACAATGAGCAGTTCTTC | CASSYTGRHNEQFF
TRBJ2-7 | TRBV18 | TRBD1 | NA | TGTGCCAGCGGGAGAGGGGGCCGTCTCCTGAACGAGCAGTACTTC | CASGRGGRLLNEQYF
TRBJ1-6 | TRBV9 | NA | NA | TGTGCCAGCAGCGTAGTCCGGTGGGCAGATAAACGCTCCTATAATTCACCCCTCCACTTT | CASSVVRWADKRSYNSPLHF
TRBJ2-5 | TRBV2 | NA | NA | TGTGCCAGCAGCGACCCGACAGAGGACCAAGAGACCCAGTACTTC | CASSDPTEDQETQYF
TRBJ2-5 | TRBV19 | TRBD2 | NA | TGTGCCAGTAGTTGGACTAGCGGACAAGAGACCCAGTACTTC | CASSWTSGQETQYF
TRBJ1-1 | TRBV9 | NA | few | TGTGCCAGCAGCGTAGTTTGGGGAGGTAGCACTGAAGCTTTCTTT | CASSVVWGGSTEAFF
TRBJ1-1 | TRBV9 | TRBD1 | NA | TGTGCCAGCAGCGACAGGGGGGGCGCGAACACTGAAGCTTTCTTT | CASSDRGGANTEAFF
TRBJ1-2 | TRBV5-8 | TRBD1 | few | TGTGCCAGCAGCTGGGGACAGGGGAGCGGTGGCTACACCTTC | CASSWGQGSGGYTF
TRBJ1-4 | TRBV27 | TRBD1 | few | TGTGCCAGCAGTCCGCAGGGGGTTAGTGAAAAACTGTTTTTT | CASSPQGVSEKLFF
TRBJ1-1 | TRBV18 | NA | NA | TGTGCCAGCTCACCACTCCAGGGGGAAGCTTTCTTT | CASSPLQGEAFF
TRBJ1-5 | TRBV28 | TRBD1 | few | TGTGCCAGCAGTTCGGGACAGGGGAATCAGCCCCAGCATTTT | CASSSGQGNQPQHF
TRBJ1-4 | TRBV24-1 | NA | NA | TGTGCCACCAGTGACCCCGGGACAACCGGTGAAAAACTGTTTTTT | CATSDPGTTGEKLFF
TRBJ1-2 | TRBV10-3 | TRBD1 | once | TGTGCCATCAGTGACTTGCAGGGGGATGGCTACACCTTC | CAISDLQGDGYTF
TRBJ1-2 | TRBV15 | NA | NA | TGTGCCACCAGCAGAGATCCGGACAGAGGGGTCTATGGCTACACCTTC | CATSRDPDRGVYGYTF
TRBJ1-1 | TRBV29-1 | TRBD1 | NA | TGCAGCGGGGCCTCAACAGGGGGGTCCACTGAAGCTTTCTTT | CSGASTGGSTEAFF
TRBJ2-1 | TRBV7-6 | NA | NA | TGTGCCAGCAGCTTAAGGTTCGGAGGGGGGGCCTACAATGAGCAGTTCTTC | CASSLRFGGGAYNEQFF
TRBJ1-1 | TRBV11-2 | NA | NA | TGTGCCAGCAGCGCGGGAGCTGAAGCTTTCTTT | CASSAGAEAFF
TRBJ2-3 | TRBV9 | NA | NA | TGTGCCAGCAGCGTAATTGGGGCTCGCACAGATACGCAGTATTTT | CASSVIGARTDTQYF
TRBJ1-1 | TRBV28 | TRBD1 | NA | TGTGCCAGCAGTACCGGACAGGGGGACACTGAAGCTTTCTTT | CASSTGQGDTEAFF
TRBJ2-7 | TRBV5-6 | TRBD1 | NA | TGTGCCAGCAGTCGCACAGGGGGCGGTTACGAGCAGTACTTC | CASSRTGGGYEQYF
TRBJ2-2 | TRBV5-6 | TRBD1 | few | TGTGCCAGCAGCATCCGGGACAGGGAAGCCGGGGAGCTGTTTTTT | CASSIRDREAGELFF
TRBJ1-6 | TRBV18 | TRBD1 | NA | TGTGCCAGCTCACCACCGCAGGGGGAGTCCTATAATTCACCCCTCCACTTT | CASSPPQGESYNSPLHF
TRBJ1-4 | TRBV7-9 | NA | NA | TGTGCCAGCAGCCTACCCGGGGCTAATGAAAAACTGTTTTTT | CASSLPGANEKLFF
TRBJ1-2 | TRBV18 | NA | NA | TGTGCCAGCTCACCACCGAGCGGGGTTGGTGGCTACACCTTC | CASSPPSGVGGYTF
TRBJ2-5 | TRBV5-4 | TRBD2 | NA | TGTGCCAGCAGCTTGTTTGGGCTAGCGGAGCACTTC | CASSLFGLAEHF
TRBJ2-7 | TRBV6-5 | NA | NA | TGTGCCAGCAGTTACGAACCCGGGACACCCTACGAGCAGTACTTC | CASSYEPGTPYEQYF
TRBJ2-5 | TRBV19 | NA | NA | TGTGCCAGTAGTAATAATCCTCCCGGAGAGACCCAGTACTTC | CASSNNPPGETQYF
TRBJ1-5 | TRBV6-6 | NA | NA | TGTGCCAGCAGTTACCGCCCGGGGAATCAGCCCCAGCATTTT | CASSYRPGNQPQHF
TRBJ1-1 | TRBV3-1/TRBV3-2 | TRBD1 | NA | TGTGCCAGCAGCCAAGCGTGGGACAGGGGGCAAACTGAAGCTTTCTTT | CASSQAWDRGQTEAFF
TRBJ1-1 | TRBV7-3 | NA | few | TGTGCCAGCAGCTTAACGAATAACCGAGGGACTGAAGCTTTCTTT | CASSLTNNRGTEAFF
TRBJ2-7 | TRBV7-6 | TRBD1 | once | TGTGCCAGCAGCTTGGGACAGGGCCTTTACGAGCAGTACTTC | CASSLGQGLYEQYF
TRBJ1-2 | TRBV7-2 | NA | NA | TGTGCCAGCATCGAGAGACAGAATAACTATGGCTACACCTTC | CASIERQNNYGYTF